What follows are 2 T cell receptor beta chains derived from one specimen sequenced in a study of a mutant IDH1 vaccine in newly diagnosed glioma. Regarding time point: baseline, week 1 (first vaccination visit). The treatment here: pre-vaccination baseline after standard-of-care therapy. Repertoires were generated with immunoSEQ multiplex PCR, while TCRdb's copy carries only in-frame clones and drops some. The sample has about 96,000 clones, over 75% seen once; the top ten hold 7.5%. The material was PBMCs, obtained from a glioma patient treated with radiotherapy, temozolomide or both. All receptors derive from a man aged 35-49 years with glioma.

The chain uses TRBV7-2 and TRBJ2-4, with 7 bases identical to TRBD1. The CDR3 spans 15 residues. Per germline, CDR1 SGHTA and CDR2 FQGNSA. J was trimmed by 9 bases and V by 5 bases; bases with no gene match: 13. The CDR3 region has the DNA TGTGCCAGCAGCCCAGTTGGACAGGCCCATGGCATTCAGTACTTC. Residues: CASSPVGQAHGIQYF.

The chain combines TRBV28 with TRBJ2-7; perhaps TRBD2 as D (7 bases). This CDR3 has 16 amino acids. Trimming pared 7 bases from V and 2 bases from J, leaving 21 bases between. From germline, CDR1 is MDHEN and CDR2 SYDVKM. In DNA, the CDR3 is TGTGCCAGCAAGGAAACAGGGCTAGCGGTGACCTACGAGCAGTACTTC. Encoded protein: CASKETGLAVTYEQYF.